This T cell receptor beta chain came from a study of T cell responses to AZD1222 COVID-19 vaccine. The study, taken as a whole, reports: Increases in Spike-specific TCR breadth and depth were seen after two AZD1222 doses.

Measured with immunoSEQ multiplex PCR; TCRdb has only the in-frame clones, and not every one. The table shows some 120,000 clones, with 70% to 90% occurring only once. In the case of this clone: Antigen unknown.

The sequences come from peripheral blood, collected on day 0 of AZD1222 vaccination. This TCR was sampled from an adult in good health.

CDR3 coding DNA: TGTGCCTGGAGTAAGGGCTACAGGGTACAAGAGACCCAGTACTTC. This codes for CAWSKGYRVQETQYF. This chain joins TRBV30 and TRBJ2-5, with D perhaps TRBD1 (6 bases). The V end was cut by 2 bases, the J end by 2 bases, with 15 bases between. There are 15 residues in the CDR3. Germline V gene sequence: CDR1 GTSNPN, CDR2 SVGIG (reference sequence).